This T cell receptor (beta chain) was retrieved from a study of beta chain features in type 1 diabetes. About the research overall: Comparable age, gender and cell yields were observed in patients relative to healthy donors. Whole-study findings and limits: Shorter TCRB CDR3s, moderately but significantly so, marked every one of the four CD4+ subsets in Type 1 diabetes patients.

CDR3 size: 19 residues. After removal of 3 bases from V and 0 bases from J, the junction contained 12 bases not matched to a gene. Germline V CDR1 and CDR2: LGHNA, YNFKEQ. Isolated RNA was reverse transcribed in full, so expressed TCRB transcripts were sequenced. Data came from immunoSEQ multiplex PCR; TCRdb stores just in-frame clones and leaves some out. The sample comprises around 140,000 clones, 10% to 15% of which are singletons, and about 1.3% rests with the top ten. Regarding this clone: As yet, its antigen is unknown.

The receptor was isolated from a man aged 18 to 35 with type 1 diabetes. The chain uses TRBV4-2 and TRBJ2-1; TRBD2 agrees at 9 bases. The specimen sequenced was central memory CD4+ T cells from blood. CDR3 nucleotides: TGTGCCAGCAGCCAGGCCGGGACTAGCCTATGGAGCTCCTACAATGAGCAGTTCTTC. Its translation is CASSQAGTSLWSSYNEQFF.